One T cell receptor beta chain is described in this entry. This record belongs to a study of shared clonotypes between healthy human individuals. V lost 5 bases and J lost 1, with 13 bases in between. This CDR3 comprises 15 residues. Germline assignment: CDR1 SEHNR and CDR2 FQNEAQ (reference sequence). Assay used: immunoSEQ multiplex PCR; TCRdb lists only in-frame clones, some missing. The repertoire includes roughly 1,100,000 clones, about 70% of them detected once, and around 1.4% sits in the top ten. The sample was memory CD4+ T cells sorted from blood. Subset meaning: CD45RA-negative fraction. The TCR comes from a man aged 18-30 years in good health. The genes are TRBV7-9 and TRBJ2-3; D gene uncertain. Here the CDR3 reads CASSPAGMGTDTQYF. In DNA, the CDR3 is TGTGCCAGCAGCCCCGCAGGAATGGGCACAGATACGCAGTATTTT. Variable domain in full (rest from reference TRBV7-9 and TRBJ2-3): DTGVSQNPRHKITKRGQNVTFRCDPISEHNRLYWYRQTLGQGPEFLTYFQNEAQLEKSRLLSDRFSAERPKGSFSTLEIQRTEQGDSAMYLCASSPAGMGTDTQYFGPGTRLTVL.